This T cell receptor beta chain emerged from a study of T cells in Graves' hyperthyroidism and ophthalmopathy. This clonotype has a count of ten or more. Germline V gene lookup returns CDR1 DFQATT and CDR2 SNEGSKA (reference sequence). The CDR3 covers 13 residues. V dropped 5 bases and J dropped 4; count of bases not matched to a gene: 7. Amplified TCR beta CDR3 regions derived from RNA transcripts. With the HTBI primer set, the TCR CDR3 went through a first round of RT-PCR. TCRdb re-derived calls from the multiplex PCR reads in MiXCR, one entry per CDR3 protein. This sample yields roughly 580,000 distinct CDR3 sequences, of which more than 11% are seen a single time; roughly 5.5% belongs to the top ten.

The sample consisted of blood. The V and J genes are TRBV20-1 and TRBJ2-7; 8 bases line up with TRBD2. This TCR was sampled from a woman aged 30 to 39 with Graves' hyperthyroidism that later progressed to Graves' ophthalmopathy. As DNA, the CDR3 is TGCAGTGCTGAGTCTAGCGGGCGGTACGAGCAGTACTTC. This translates into CSAESSGRYEQYF.